Each of the 20 T cell receptor beta chains below was sequenced from the same sample in a study of blood T cell repertoires in COVID-19. The data were produced by immunoSEQ multiplex PCR, yet TCRdb's version contains in-frame clones alone and is incomplete. The sample includes fewer than 250,000 clones, approximately 90% of them seen just once. Source material: peripheral blood. The receptor source for this set is a man in his forties or fifties with COVID-19, enrolled during active disease.

The CDR3 sequence is CASSNGEQFF. For the CDR3, the DNA is TGTGCCAGCAGTAACGGTGAGCAGTTCTTC. The rearrangement links TRBV6-2 or TRBV6-3 to TRBJ2-1, with unresolved D. The CDR3 spans 10 residues. Germline CDR1 is MNHEY and CDR2 is SVGEGT. Trimming took 5 bases from V and 9 from J, leaving 5 bases between them.

The rearrangement uses TRBV7-9 and TRBJ1-1; D might be TRBD1 (6 bases). The CDR3 has 15 amino acids. The V end was cut by 5 bases, the J end by 1 base, with 14 bases between. Germline loops: CDR1 SEHNR, CDR2 FQNEAQ (reference sequence). DNA for the CDR3: TGTGCCAGCAGCCCCAAGGGACACCCGAACACTGAAGCTTTCTTT. It translates to CASSPKGHPNTEAFF.

V and J are TRBV27 and TRBJ1-1; D remains unclear. V dropped 4 bases and J dropped 1 base, with 13 bases sitting between them. Germline CDR1 reads MNHEY; CDR2 reads SMNVEV (reference sequence). CDR3 size: 15 residues. The CDR3 DNA reads as TGTGCCAGCAGTTCATCGGGCCGGGGGAACACTGAAGCTTTCTTT. Translated: CASSSSGRGNTEAFF.

The chain uses TRBV7-3 and TRBJ2-4; maybe TRBD2 (6 bases). Trimming pared 5 bases from V and 7 bases from J, leaving 18 bases between. The germline V gene has CDR1 SGHTA and CDR2 FQGTGA. This CDR3 has 15 residues. The CDR3 bases are TGTGCCAGCAGCCCCAAGGACGGCCGGGAGAACATTCAGTACTTC. Amino acids: CASSPKDGRENIQYF.

This rearrangement joins TRBV19 to TRBJ1-1, with a weak D call TRBD1 (6 bases). Germline V gives CDR1 LNHDA, CDR2 SQIVND (reference sequence). The V and J ends lost 3 bases and 0 bases respectively, with 14 bases between them. There are 16 residues in the CDR3. In DNA, the CDR3 is TGTGCCAGTAGTATCGGCCAGGGGCTTATGAACACTGAAGCTTTCTTT. Its translation: CASSIGQGLMNTEAFF. Looking up the rest from reference TRBV19 and TRBJ1-1 gives the full variable domain: DGGITQSPKYLFRKEGQNVTLSCEQNLNHDAMYWYRQDPGQGLRLIYYSQIVNDFQKGDIAEGYSVSREKKESFPLTVTSAQKNPTAFYLCASSIGQGLMNTEAFFGQGTRLTVV.

The chain links TRBV5-1 to TRBJ2-5; tentatively, D is TRBD2 (6 bases). Germline CDR1 is SGHRS and CDR2 is YFSETQ. V lost 3 bases to trimming and J lost 3 bases, with 9 bases between them. CDR3 length: 13 residues. CDR3 coding DNA: TGCGCCAGCAGCTCGGGACTTGAAGAGACCCAGTACTTC. The encoded protein is CASSSGLEETQYF.

A word on this clone: This specimen includes other DNA sequences encoding the same CDR3. This chain links TRBV18 with TRBJ1-1, with D possibly being TRBD1 (6 bases). The CDR3 has 14 residues. Germline V gene lookup returns CDR1 KGHSH and CDR2 LQKENI. The germline V and J ends were trimmed by 1 base and 5 bases, with 11 bases remaining between them. CDR3 in DNA: TGTGCCAGCTCACCACAGGGGGTTAATACTGAAGCTTTCTTT. Translating it yields CASSPQGVNTEAFF. The full variable domain, its missing parts supplied by reference TRBV18 and TRBJ1-1, is NAGVMQNPRHLVRRRGQEARLRCSPMKGHSHVYWYRQLPEEGLKFMVYLQKENIIDESGMPKERFSAEFPKEGPSILRIQQVVRGDSAAYFCASSPQGVNTEAFFGQGTRLTVV.

This clone was seen only once. The gene calls are TRBV24-1 and TRBJ1-2; D might be TRBD1 (5 bases). Germline-derived CDR1 and CDR2 are KGHDR and SFDVKD. V dropped 9 bases and J dropped 6 bases, with 13 bases sitting between them. The CDR3 loop spans 12 amino acids. The chain's CDR3 is CATSGGVDGYTF. The DNA of the CDR3 is TGTGCCACCTCGGGGGGTGTAGATGGCTACACCTTC.

The chain couples TRBV3-1 (or the pseudogene TRBV3-2) to TRBJ1-2, with TRBD1 identical over 7 bases. Germline loops: CDR1 LGHDT, CDR2 YNNKEL (reference sequence). There are 13 residues in the CDR3. Trimming removed 2 bases from V and 11 bases from J; junction bases left unmatched: 8. The CDR3 sequence is CASSQIGGGGYTF. In DNA form, the CDR3 reads TGTGCCAGCAGCCAAATAGGGGGCGGTGGGTACACCTTC.

As to this clone: At one boundary the junction diverges from the germline segment, which might be a read error. This chain connects TRBV7-7 to TRBJ2-1; 12 bases match TRBD2. Looked up from germline, CDR1 is SSHAT and CDR2 is FNYEAQ (reference sequence). The CDR3 has 16 amino acids. The CDR3: CASSLALTSGSNEQFF. The CDR3 DNA follows: TGTGCTAGCAGCTTAGCATTGACTAGCGGGAGTAATGAGCAGTTCTTC.

The chain has TRBV14 and TRBJ2-2; a weak D match, TRBD1 (5 bases). V lost 1 base, J lost 1 base, and 7 bases lay in between. Germline loops: CDR1 SGHDN, CDR2 FVKESK. This CDR3 contains 15 residues. This chain's CDR3 is CASSQVRGNTGELFF. For the CDR3, the DNA is TGTGCCAGCAGCCAAGTTAGGGGGAACACCGGGGAGCTGTTTTTT.

V gene TRBV5-1 combines with J gene TRBJ2-7; 9 nucleotides agree with TRBD1. CDR3 length: 15 amino acids. The trim removed 4 bases at V and 4 bases at J, leaving 9 bases unmatched. In germline, CDR1 is SGHRS, CDR2 YFSETQ. In DNA, the CDR3 is TGCGCCAGCAGCCTAACAGGGGGCAGGGATTACGAGCAGTACTTC. Its translation is CASSLTGGRDYEQYF.

The V call is TRBV2, the J call TRBJ2-7; TRBD2 matches at 10 bases. Germline loops: CDR1 SNHLY, CDR2 FYNNEI. With 3 bases clipped from V and 7 bases from J, the junction kept 12 bases outside the gene matches. The CDR3 loop spans 16 amino acids. Here the CDR3 DNA reads TGTGCCAGCAGTGAGGAACTAGCGGGAACCTCCTTGGAGCAGTACTTC. Its protein product is CASSEELAGTSLEQYF.

This sequence joins TRBV27 and TRBJ2-5; a possible D gene is TRBD1 (6 bases). V gave up 5 bases and J gave up 3 bases, with 10 bases separating them. The germline gives CDR1 MNHEY, CDR2 SMNVEV (reference sequence). The CDR3 is 13 residues long. The CDR3 is CASSRQGKETQYF. DNA of the CDR3: TGTGCCAGCAGTCGGCAGGGGAAAGAGACCCAGTACTTC.

This rearrangement joins TRBV29-1 to TRBJ2-7; 9 nucleotides line up with TRBD2. Per germline, CDR1 SQVTM and CDR2 ANQGSEA. This CDR3 is built from 15 residues. Trimming removed 6 bases from V and 6 bases from J; junction bases left unmatched: 15. The CDR3 DNA reads as TGCAGCGTGGCTTGGACTAGCGCCCGGTCAGGCGAGCAGTACTTC. This codes for CSVAWTSARSGEQYF.

This chain joins TRBV7-6 and TRBJ2-5, with D uncertain. This CDR3 contains 15 residues. V gave up 0 bases and J gave up 0 bases, with 8 bases separating them. Germline V gene data show CDR1 as SGHVS and CDR2 as FNYEAQ. The CDR3 sequence: CASSLAPNNQETQYF. The CDR3 DNA sequence: TGTGCCAGCAGCTTAGCCCCTAATAACCAAGAGACCCAGTACTTC.

The chain is built from TRBV5-6 and TRBJ2-1; 9 nucleotides align to TRBD1. The CDR3 has 13 amino acids. After removal of 4 bases from V and 14 bases from J, the junction contained 10 bases not matched to a gene. CDR1 and CDR2 from the germline V gene are SGHDT and YYEEEE. The CDR3 loop is CASSRGQGDSEFF. The CDR3 nucleotides read TGTGCCAGCAGCAGGGGACAGGGCGATTCAGAGTTCTTC. The variable domain in full, completed from reference TRBV5-6 and TRBJ2-1, reads DAGVTQSPTHLIKTRGQQVTLRCSPKSGHDTVSWYQQALGQGPQFIFQYYEEEERQRGNFPDRFSGHQFPNYSSELNVNALLLGDSALYLCASSRGQGDSEFFGPGTRLTVL.

The V gene is TRBV27, the J gene TRBJ1-6; 7 bases are shared with TRBD1. Per the germline V gene, CDR1 is MNHEY and CDR2 is SMNVEV (reference sequence). There are 14 residues in the CDR3. The trim removed 6 bases at V and 9 bases at J, leaving 8 bases unmatched. The CDR3 loop is CASSPGTDSSPLHF. CDR3 in DNA: TGTGCCAGCAGCCCCGGGACAGACAGTTCACCCCTCCACTTT.

The chain is built from TRBV18 and TRBJ1-3; 9 bases map to TRBD1. There are 16 residues in the CDR3. CDR1 KGHSH and CDR2 LQKENI come from the germline V gene. V lost 4 bases to trimming and J lost 3 bases; unmatched junction nucleotides: 7. CDR3 residues: CASSLRDRVDGNTIYF. The CDR3 DNA reads as TGTGCCAGCTCACTCCGGGACAGGGTCGATGGAAACACCATATATTTT.

The chain recombines TRBV7-9 with TRBJ2-5; D gene unclear. The CDR3 covers 16 residues. V dropped 5 bases and J dropped 1 base, with 17 bases sitting between them. CDR1 SEHNR and CDR2 FQNEAQ come from the germline V gene (reference sequence). The CDR3 region is CASSRTGRQFQETQYF. CDR3 nucleotides: TGTGCCAGCAGCCGAACGGGTAGGCAGTTCCAAGAGACCCAGTACTTC.